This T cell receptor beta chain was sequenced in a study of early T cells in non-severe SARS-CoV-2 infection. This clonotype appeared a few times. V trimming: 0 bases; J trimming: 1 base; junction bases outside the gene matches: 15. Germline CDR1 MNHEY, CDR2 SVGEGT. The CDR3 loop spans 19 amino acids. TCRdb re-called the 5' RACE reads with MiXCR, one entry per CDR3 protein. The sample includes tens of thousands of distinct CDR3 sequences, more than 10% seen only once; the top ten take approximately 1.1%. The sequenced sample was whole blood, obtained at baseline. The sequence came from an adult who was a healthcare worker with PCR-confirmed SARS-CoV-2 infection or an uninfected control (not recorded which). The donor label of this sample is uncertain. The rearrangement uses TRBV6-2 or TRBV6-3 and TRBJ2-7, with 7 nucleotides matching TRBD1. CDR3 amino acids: CASSYSIGTATSQSYEQYV. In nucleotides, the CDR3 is TGTGCCAGCAGTTACTCAATCGGGACAGCCACCAGCCAATCCTACGAGCAGTACGTC.